This T cell receptor (beta chain) originates from a study of cytomegalovirus exposure and HLA in healthy donors. Study overall: Tens of millions of unique TCR sequences came from HLA-typed donors in an early release.

Study-level findings and limits: In a later analysis, CMV-associated beta chains were mostly HLA-associated, it appeared. With later analysis, a missense DCLRE1C variant became linked to TCR beta V- and J-gene trimming.

This clone has more than one count but fewer than ten. The target antigen is unknown. Everyone who donated was a healthy bone marrow donor. The CDR3 totals 16 residues. Germline CDR1 reads SGHTA; CDR2 reads FQGNSA. The J segment lost 1 base and the V segment lost 3 bases, leaving 5 bases of the junction unmatched. PCR amplification relied on 60 Vbeta primers (plus 13 Jbeta primers). Some clones are missing from TCRdb's copy, which holds only in-frame ones; the method was immunoSEQ multiplex PCR. The data hold a few hundred thousand clones, with just over 75% observed a single time. The chain links TRBV7-2 to TRBJ2-5; 10 positions match TRBD2. Sequencing was done on a sample of PBMCs. This TCR was recovered from a woman aged 60-75 years in good health and CMV-seropositive. The CDR3 sequence is CASSLSASGGQETQYF. The CDR3 region has the DNA TGTGCCAGCAGCTTGTCGGCTAGCGGGGGCCAAGAGACCCAGTACTTC.